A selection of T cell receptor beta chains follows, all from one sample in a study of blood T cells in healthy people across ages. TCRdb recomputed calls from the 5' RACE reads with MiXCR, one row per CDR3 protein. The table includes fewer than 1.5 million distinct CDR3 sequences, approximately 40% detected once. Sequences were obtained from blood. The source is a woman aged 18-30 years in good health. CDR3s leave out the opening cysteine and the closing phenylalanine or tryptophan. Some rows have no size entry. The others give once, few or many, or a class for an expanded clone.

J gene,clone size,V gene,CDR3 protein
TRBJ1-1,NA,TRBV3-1,ASSQGGTGGGRAF
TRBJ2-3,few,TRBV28,ASSLDQGLVDTQY
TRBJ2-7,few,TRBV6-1,ASSEEMGPYEQY
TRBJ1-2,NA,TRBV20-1,STAQLYGYT
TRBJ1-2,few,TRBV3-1,ASSQRQSYGYT
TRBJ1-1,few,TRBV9,ASSPFHGTEAF
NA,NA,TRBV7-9,ASSQKGRPDETQY
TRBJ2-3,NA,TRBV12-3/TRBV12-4,ASRPGLAGVGTDTQY
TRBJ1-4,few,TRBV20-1,SARDGAAVANEKLF
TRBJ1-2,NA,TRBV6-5,ASSYSDRGNGYT
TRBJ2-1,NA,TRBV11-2,ASSAGLPIGNEQF
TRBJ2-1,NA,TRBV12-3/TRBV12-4,ASSWGTSRSEQF
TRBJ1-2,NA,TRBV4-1,ASSQAGTGTGYT
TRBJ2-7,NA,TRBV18,ASSPSRDTAYEQY
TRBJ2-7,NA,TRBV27,ASSFKREGGYEQY
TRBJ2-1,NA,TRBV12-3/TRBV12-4,ASTAGLHSSYNEQF
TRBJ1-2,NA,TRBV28,ASRQPGQGPNEIGYT
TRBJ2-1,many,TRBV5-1,ASSLNLNEQF
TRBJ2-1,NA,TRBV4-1,ASSRNSEQF
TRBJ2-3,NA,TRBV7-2,ASSSLAFDTQY